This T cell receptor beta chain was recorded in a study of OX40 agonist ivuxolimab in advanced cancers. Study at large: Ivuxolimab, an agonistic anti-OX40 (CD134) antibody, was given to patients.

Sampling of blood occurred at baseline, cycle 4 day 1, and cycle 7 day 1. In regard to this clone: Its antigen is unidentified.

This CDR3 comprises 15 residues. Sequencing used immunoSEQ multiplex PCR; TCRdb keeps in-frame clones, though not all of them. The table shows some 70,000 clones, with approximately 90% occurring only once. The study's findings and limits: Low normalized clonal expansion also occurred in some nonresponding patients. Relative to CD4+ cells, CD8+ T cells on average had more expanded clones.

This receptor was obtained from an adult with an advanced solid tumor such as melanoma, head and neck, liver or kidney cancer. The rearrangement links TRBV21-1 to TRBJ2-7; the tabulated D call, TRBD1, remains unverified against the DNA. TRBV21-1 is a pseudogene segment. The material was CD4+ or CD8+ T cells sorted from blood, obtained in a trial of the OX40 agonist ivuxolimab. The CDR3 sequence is CASSNRDTYSYEQYF. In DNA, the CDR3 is TGTGCCAGCAGCAACCGGGACACCTACTCCTACGAGCAGTACTTC.